This T cell receptor beta chain was identified during a study of cytomegalovirus exposure and HLA in healthy donors. Both 60 Vbeta primers and 13 Jbeta primers went into the PCR. Data came from immunoSEQ multiplex PCR; TCRdb stores just in-frame clones and leaves some out. The data contain about 160,000 clones, approximately 79% of them singletons. Germline V gene sequence: CDR1 SEHNR, CDR2 FQNEAQ (reference sequence). The CDR3 covers 15 residues. The ends were cut back, 4 bases at V and 2 bases at J, with 11 bases in the middle. This clone appeared once. The clonotype comes from a man aged 40-49 years in good health and CMV-seropositive. The V and J genes are TRBV7-9 and TRBJ2-2; TRBD1 is a possible D gene (6 bases). The sequencing input was PBMCs. CDR3 sequence (DNA): TGTGCCAGCAGCTCAGGACAGTCAAACACCGGGGAGCTGTTTTTT. It encodes CASSSGQSNTGELFF.